The sequence of this TCR beta chain was determined in a study of Ad26.COV2.S vaccination and SARS-CoV-2 variants. About the research overall: The COV1001 Ad26.COV2.S trial arm included the donor.

This clone was found once. Germline V CDR1 and CDR2: MDHEN, SYDVKM. V dropped 0 bases and J dropped 8 bases, with 14 bases sitting between them. There are 15 residues in the CDR3. Produced via immunoSEQ multiplex PCR; TCRdb's table is partial and in-frame only. The table shows hundreds of thousands of clones, with roughly 90% occurring only once. Treatment specified: roughly 18 received Ad26.COV2.S at low or high dose, single or two shots; 5 received placebo; per-sample allocation not given. Sample collection was performed on day 63 after the first vaccine or placebo injection. This sequence joins TRBV28 and TRBJ2-4; TRBD1 or TRBD2 may be the D gene (5 bases each). This sequence originates from a person between 18 and 65 years old who received the Ad26.COV2.S COVID-19 vaccine or a placebo. The input for sequencing was peripheral blood, taken in a trial of Ad26.COV2.S vaccine versus placebo. The CDR3 DNA sequence: TGTGCCAGCAGTTTATGGGGGGTGGGTCGGGACATTCAGTACTTC. This encodes CASSLWGVGRDIQYF.